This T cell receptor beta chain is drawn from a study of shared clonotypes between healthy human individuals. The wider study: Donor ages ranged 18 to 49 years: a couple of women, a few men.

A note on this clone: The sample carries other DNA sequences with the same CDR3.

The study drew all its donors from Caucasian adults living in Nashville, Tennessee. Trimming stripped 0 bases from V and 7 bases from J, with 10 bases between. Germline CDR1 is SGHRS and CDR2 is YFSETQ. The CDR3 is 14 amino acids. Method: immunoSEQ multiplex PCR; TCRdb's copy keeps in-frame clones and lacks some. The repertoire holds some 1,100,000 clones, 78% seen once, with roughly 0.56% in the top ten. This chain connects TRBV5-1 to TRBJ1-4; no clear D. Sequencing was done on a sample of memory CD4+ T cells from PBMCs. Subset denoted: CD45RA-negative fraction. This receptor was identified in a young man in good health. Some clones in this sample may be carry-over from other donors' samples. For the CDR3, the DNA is TGCGCCAGCAGCTTGGTTGGGAACGGTGAAAAACTGTTTTTT. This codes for CASSLVGNGEKLFF.